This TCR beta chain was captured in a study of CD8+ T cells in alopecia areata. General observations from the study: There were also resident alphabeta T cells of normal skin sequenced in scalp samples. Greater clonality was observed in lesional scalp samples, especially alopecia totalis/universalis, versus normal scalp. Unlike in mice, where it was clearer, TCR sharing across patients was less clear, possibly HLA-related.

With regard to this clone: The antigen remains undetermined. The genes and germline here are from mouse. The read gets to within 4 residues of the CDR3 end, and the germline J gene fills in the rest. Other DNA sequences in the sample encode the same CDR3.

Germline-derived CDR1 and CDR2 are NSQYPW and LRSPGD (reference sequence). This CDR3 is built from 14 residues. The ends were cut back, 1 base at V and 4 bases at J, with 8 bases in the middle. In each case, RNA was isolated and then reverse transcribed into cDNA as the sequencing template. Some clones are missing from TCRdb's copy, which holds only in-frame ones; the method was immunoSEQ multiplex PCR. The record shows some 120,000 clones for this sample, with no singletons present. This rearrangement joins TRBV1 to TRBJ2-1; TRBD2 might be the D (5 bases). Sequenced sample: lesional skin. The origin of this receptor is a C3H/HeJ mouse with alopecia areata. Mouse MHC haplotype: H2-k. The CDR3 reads CTCSAALGYAEQFF. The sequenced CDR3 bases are TGCACCTGCAGTGCAGCCCTGGGTTATGCT.